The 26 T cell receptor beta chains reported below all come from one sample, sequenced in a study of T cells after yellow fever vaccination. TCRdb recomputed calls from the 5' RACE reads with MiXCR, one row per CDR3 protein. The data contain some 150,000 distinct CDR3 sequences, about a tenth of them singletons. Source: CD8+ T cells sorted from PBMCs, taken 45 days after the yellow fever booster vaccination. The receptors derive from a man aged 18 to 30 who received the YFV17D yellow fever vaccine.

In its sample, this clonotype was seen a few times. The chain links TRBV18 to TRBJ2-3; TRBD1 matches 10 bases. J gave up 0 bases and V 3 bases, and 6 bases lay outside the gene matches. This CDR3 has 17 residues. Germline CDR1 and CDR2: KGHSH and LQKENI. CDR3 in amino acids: CASSPWDRGYSTDTQYF. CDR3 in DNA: TGTGCCAGCTCACCCTGGGACAGGGGTTACAGCACAGATACGCAGTATTTT. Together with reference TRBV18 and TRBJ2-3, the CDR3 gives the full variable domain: NAGVMQNPRHLVRRRGQEARLRCSPMKGHSHVYWYRQLPEEGLKFMVYLQKENIIDESGMPKERFSAEFPKEGPSILRIQQVVRGDSAAYFCASSPWDRGYSTDTQYFGPGTRLTVL.

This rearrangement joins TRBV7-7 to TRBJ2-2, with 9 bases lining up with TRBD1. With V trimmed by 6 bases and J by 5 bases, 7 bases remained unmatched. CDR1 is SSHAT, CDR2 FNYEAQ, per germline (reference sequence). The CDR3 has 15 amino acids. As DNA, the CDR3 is TGTGCCAGCAGTCCCGGGACAGGGTTGACCGGGGAGCTGTTTTTT. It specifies CASSPGTGLTGELFF.

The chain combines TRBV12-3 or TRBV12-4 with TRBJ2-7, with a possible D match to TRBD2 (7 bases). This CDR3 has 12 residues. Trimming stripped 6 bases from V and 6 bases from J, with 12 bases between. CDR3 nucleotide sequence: TGTGCCAGCAGAGGCGGGGGCAGCGAGCAGTACGTC. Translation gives CASRGGGSEQYV.

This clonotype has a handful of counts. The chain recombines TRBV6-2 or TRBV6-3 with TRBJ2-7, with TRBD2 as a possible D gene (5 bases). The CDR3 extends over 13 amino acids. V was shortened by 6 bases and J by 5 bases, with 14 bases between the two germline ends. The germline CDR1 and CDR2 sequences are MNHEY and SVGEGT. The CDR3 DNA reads TGTGCCAGCAGACTCGGCGGGTTCGACGAGCAGTACTTC. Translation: CASRLGGFDEQYF.

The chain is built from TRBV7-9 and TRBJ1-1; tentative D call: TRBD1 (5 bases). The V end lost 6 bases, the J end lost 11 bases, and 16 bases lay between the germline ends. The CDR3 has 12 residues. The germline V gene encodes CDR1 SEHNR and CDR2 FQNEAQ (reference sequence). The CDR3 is CASSPRVVGAFF. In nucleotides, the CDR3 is TGTGCCAGCAGTCCCAGGGTAGTGGGCGCTTTCTTT.

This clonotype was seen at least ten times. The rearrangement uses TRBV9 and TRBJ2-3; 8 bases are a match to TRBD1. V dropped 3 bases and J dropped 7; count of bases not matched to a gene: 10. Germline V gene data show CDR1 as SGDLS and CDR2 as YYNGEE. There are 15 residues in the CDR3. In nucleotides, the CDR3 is TGTGCCAGCAGCGACCGGGACAGGCTCCTTAATACGCAGTATTTT. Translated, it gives CASSDRDRLLNTQYF.

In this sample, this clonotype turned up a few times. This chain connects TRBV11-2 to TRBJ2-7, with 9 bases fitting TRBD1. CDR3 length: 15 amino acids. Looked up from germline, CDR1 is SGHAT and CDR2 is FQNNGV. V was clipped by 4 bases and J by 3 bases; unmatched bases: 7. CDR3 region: CASSSSGTGYYEQYF. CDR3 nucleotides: TGTGCCAGCAGCTCCTCCGGGACAGGGTACTACGAGCAGTACTTC.

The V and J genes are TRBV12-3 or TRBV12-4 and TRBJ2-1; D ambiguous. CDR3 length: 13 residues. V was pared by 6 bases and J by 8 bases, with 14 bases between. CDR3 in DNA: TGTGCCAGCAGCTTCGCCCCAGGCGATGAGCAGTTCTTC. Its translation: CASSFAPGDEQFF.

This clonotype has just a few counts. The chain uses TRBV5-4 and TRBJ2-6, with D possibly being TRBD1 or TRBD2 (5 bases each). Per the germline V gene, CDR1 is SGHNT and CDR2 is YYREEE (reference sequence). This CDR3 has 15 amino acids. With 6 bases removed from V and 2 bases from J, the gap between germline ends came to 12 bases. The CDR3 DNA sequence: TGTGCCAGCAAGCTTTCGGGACCTGGGGCCAACGTCCTGACTTTC. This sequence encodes CASKLSGPGANVLTF.

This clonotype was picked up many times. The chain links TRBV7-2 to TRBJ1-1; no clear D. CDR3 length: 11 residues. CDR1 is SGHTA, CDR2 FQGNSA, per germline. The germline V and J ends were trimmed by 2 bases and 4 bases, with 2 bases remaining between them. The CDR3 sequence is CASSLLTEAFF. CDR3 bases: TGTGCCAGCAGCTTACTCACTGAAGCTTTCTTT. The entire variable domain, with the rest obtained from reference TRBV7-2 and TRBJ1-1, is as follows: GAGVSQSPSNKVTEKGKDVELRCDPISGHTALYWYRQSLGQGLEFLIYFQGNSAPDKSGLPSDRFSAERTGGSVSTLTIQRTQQEDSAVYLCASSLLTEAFFGQGTRLTVV.

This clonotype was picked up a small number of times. CDR3 in DNA: TGTGCCAGCAGTGAATCCGAGGGGCTCTACAATGAGCAGTTCTTC. This codes for CASSESEGLYNEQFF. The chain recombines TRBV25-1 with TRBJ2-1; the D call may be TRBD1 or TRBD2 (5 bases each). Germline CDR1 and CDR2: MGHDK and SYGVNS. CDR3 length equals 15 residues. V was cut by 1 base and J by 3 bases, with 10 bases left in between.

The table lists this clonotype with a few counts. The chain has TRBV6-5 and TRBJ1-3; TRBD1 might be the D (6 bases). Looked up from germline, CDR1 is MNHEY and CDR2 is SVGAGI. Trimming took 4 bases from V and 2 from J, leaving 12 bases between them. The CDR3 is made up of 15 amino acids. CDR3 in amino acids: CASSFQGTPGNTIYF. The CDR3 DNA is TGTGCCAGCAGTTTCCAGGGGACTCCTGGAAACACCATATATTTT.

The CDR3 sequence is CASSAQDPGANVLTF. CDR3 sequence (DNA): TGTGCCAGCAGCGCACAGGACCCAGGGGCCAACGTCCTGACTTTC. This chain links TRBV9 with TRBJ2-6; D might be TRBD1 (5 bases). CDR3 length: 15 residues. The ends were cut back, 3 bases at V and 4 bases at J, with 11 bases in the middle. Per the germline V gene, CDR1 is SGDLS and CDR2 is YYNGEE.

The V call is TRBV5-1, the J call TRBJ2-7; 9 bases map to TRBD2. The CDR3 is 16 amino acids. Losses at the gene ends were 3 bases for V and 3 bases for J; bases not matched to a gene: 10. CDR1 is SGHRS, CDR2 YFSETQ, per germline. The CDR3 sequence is CASSSDSGGLYYEQYF. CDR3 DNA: TGCGCCAGCAGCTCTGATAGCGGGGGCCTCTACTACGAGCAGTACTTC.

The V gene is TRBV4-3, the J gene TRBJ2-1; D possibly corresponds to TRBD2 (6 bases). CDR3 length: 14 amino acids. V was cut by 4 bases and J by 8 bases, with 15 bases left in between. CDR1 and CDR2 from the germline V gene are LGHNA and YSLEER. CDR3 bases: TGCGCCAGCAGCCCGGGGGTAGGGTTCTATGAGCAGTTCTTC. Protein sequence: CASSPGVGFYEQFF.

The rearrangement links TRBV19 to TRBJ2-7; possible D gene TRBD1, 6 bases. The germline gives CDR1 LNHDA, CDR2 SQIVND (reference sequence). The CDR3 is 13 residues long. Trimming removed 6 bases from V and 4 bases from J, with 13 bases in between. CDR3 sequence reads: CASSPGQFYEQYV. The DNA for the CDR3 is TGTGCCAGTAGCCCGGGACAATTTTACGAGCAGTACGTC.

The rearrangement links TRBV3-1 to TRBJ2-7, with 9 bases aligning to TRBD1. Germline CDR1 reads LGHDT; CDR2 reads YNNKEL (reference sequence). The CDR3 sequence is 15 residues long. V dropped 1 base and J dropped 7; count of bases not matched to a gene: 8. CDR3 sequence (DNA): TGTGCCAGCAGCCAAGTGACAGGGGGTGGCTGGGAGCAGTACGTC. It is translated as CASSQVTGGGWEQYV.

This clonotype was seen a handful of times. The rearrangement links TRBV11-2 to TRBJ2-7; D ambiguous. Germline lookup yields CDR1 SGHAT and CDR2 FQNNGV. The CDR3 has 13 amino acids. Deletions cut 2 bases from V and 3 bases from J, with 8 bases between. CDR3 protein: CASSLSDDYEQYF. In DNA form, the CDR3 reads TGTGCCAGCAGCTTAAGTGACGACTACGAGCAGTACTTC.

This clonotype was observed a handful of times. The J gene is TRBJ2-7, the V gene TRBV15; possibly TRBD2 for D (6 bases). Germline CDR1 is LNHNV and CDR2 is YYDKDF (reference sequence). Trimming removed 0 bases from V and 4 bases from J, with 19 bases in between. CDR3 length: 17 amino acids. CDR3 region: CATSRDSPDTRGYEQYF. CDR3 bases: TGTGCCACCAGCAGAGATTCCCCGGACACCCGGGGGTACGAGCAGTACTTC.

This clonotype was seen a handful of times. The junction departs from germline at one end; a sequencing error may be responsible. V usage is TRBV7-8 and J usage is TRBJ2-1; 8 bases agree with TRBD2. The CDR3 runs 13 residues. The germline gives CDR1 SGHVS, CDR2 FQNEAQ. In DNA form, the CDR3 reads TGTGCCAGCAGCTTAGCTAGCGGGGTGGGGTCGGTCTTC. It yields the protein CASSLASGVGSVF.

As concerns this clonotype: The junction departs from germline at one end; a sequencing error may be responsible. In nucleotides, the CDR3 is TGTGCCAGCAGTATATCCGCCCGGGGTAGCAATCAGCCCCAGCATTTT. It is translated as CASSISARGSNQPQHF. V and J are TRBV27 and TRBJ1-5; D is unresolved. The CDR3 runs 16 residues. Germline V lookup: CDR1 MNHEY, CDR2 SMNVEV (reference sequence).

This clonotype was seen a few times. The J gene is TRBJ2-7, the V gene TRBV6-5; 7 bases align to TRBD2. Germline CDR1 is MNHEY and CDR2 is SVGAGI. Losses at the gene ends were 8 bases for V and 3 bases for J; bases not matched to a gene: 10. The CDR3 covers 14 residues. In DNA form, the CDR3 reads TGTGCCAGCCGGGGAGGGCCTGCCGGCTACGAGCAGTACGTC. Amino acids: CASRGGPAGYEQYV.

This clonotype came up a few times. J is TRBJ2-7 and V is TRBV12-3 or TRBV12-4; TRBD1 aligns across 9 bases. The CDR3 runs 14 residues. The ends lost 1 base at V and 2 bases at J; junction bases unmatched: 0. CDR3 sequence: CASSLGTGAYEQYF. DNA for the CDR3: TGTGCCAGCAGTTTAGGGACAGGGGCCTACGAGCAGTACTTC.

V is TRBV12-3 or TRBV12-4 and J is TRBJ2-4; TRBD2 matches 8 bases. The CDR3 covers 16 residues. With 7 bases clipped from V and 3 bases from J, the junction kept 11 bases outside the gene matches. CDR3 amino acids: CASTPTSGGFKNIQYF. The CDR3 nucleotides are TGTGCCAGCACCCCCACCAGCGGGGGATTCAAAAACATTCAGTACTTC.

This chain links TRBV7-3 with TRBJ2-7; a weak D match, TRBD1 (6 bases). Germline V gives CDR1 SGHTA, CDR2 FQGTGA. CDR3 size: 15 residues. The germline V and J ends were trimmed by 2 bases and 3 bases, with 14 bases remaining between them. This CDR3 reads CASSLFPGAGYEQYF. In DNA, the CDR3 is TGTGCCAGCAGCTTATTTCCAGGGGCCGGCTACGAGCAGTACTTC.

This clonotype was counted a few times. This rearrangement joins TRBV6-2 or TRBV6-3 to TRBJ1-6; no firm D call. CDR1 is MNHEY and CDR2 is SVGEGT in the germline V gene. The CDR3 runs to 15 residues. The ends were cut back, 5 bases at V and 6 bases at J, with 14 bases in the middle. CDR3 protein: CASSAATAGNSPLHF. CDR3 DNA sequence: TGTGCCAGCAGTGCCGCTACGGCGGGTAATTCACCCCTCCACTTT.